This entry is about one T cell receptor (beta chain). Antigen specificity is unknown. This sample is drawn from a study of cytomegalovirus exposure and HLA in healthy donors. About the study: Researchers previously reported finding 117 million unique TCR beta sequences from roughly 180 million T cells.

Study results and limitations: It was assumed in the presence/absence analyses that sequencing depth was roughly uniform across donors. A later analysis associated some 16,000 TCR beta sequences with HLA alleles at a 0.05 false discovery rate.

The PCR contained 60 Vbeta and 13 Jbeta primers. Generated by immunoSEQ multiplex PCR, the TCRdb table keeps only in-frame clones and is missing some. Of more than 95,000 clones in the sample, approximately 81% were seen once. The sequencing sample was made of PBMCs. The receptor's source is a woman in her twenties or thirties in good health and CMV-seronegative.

CDR3 bases: TGTGCCAGCAGCTTAGGGGGGGGACCGTCCTACGAGCAGTACTTC. Residues: CASSLGGGPSYEQYF. The chain is built from TRBV11-2 and TRBJ2-7; 7 bases are a match to TRBD2. This CDR3 spans 15 amino acids. The germline gives CDR1 SGHAT, CDR2 FQNNGV. The junction had 4 bases not matched to a gene; V was cut back by 1 base and J by 1 base.